This entry lists 13 T cell receptor beta chains sequenced from one sample in a study of cytomegalovirus exposure and HLA in healthy donors. PCR was performed using 60 Vbeta and 13 Jbeta primers. Using immunoSEQ multiplex PCR, the repertoire was profiled, and TCRdb retains in-frame clones only, with some absent. The sample consists of about 120,000 clones, about four fifths of them appearing once. Sequencing was carried out using PBMCs. These receptors were taken from a woman between 18 and 29 years old in good health and CMV-seronegative.

The chain has TRBV7-6 and TRBJ1-1; tentatively, D is TRBD1 (6 bases). The CDR3 sequence is 16 residues long. Per germline, CDR1 SGHVS and CDR2 FNYEAQ. Trimming left V 3 bases short and J 4 bases short, with 18 bases between. DNA for the CDR3: TGTGCCAGCAGCTTTAATCAGGGGACGATGAGCACTGAAGCTTTCTTT. Its protein product is CASSFNQGTMSTEAFF.

This rearrangement joins TRBV5-1 to TRBJ2-1, with TRBD1 matching over 11 bases. CDR1 and CDR2 from the germline V gene are SGHRS and YFSETQ. The CDR3 totals 15 residues. V dropped 4 bases and J dropped 5; count of bases not matched to a gene: 5. The CDR3 sequence is CASSGAGQGDNEQFF. The DNA for the CDR3 is TGCGCCAGCAGCGGCGCGGGACAGGGGGACAATGAGCAGTTCTTC.

The CDR3 DNA reads as TGCGCCAGCAGCCATGGACAGACCTATGGCTACACCTTC. Translated, it gives CASSHGQTYGYTF. J is TRBJ1-2 and V is TRBV5-1, with a possible D match to TRBD1 (6 bases). The CDR3 totals 13 residues. Germline V gives CDR1 SGHRS, CDR2 YFSETQ. V was cut by 4 bases and J by 4 bases, with 11 bases left in between.

The rearrangement joins TRBV7-2 to TRBJ2-5; TRBD1 aligns across 7 bases. Germline CDR1 is SGHTA and CDR2 is FQGNSA. The CDR3 sequence is 13 residues long. Trimming took 2 bases from V and 6 from J; bases not matched to a gene: 3. CDR3 amino acids: CASSLKGAKTQYF. The DNA for the CDR3 is TGTGCCAGCAGCTTAAAGGGGGCGAAGACCCAGTACTTC.

CDR3 sequence: CASSPEREGEQYF. CDR3 in DNA: TGTGCCAGCAGCCCCGAGAGGGAGGGCGAGCAGTACTTC. The chain combines TRBV7-9 with TRBJ2-5; 7 bases are shared with TRBD2. The J call is doubtful: the DNA matches TRBJ2-7 better. Per germline, CDR1 SEHNR and CDR2 FQNEAQ (reference sequence). CDR3 length: 13 amino acids.

The chain uses TRBV30 and TRBJ1-1; weak D call: TRBD1 (5 bases). The V gene lost 0 bases and the J gene lost 10 bases, with 15 bases spanning the gap. Per germline, CDR1 GTSNPN and CDR2 SVGIG (reference sequence). The CDR3 has 13 amino acids. CDR3 in DNA: TGTGCCTGGAGTGTACAGGCACTAAGCCCAGCTTTCTTT. Translation: CAWSVQALSPAFF.

This clone was detected once. The chain carries TRBV9 and TRBJ2-7, with 9 bases that match TRBD2. The germline CDR1 and CDR2 sequences are SGDLS and YYNGEE. This CDR3 has 15 amino acids. J lost 2 bases, V lost 0 bases, and 3 bases had no gene match. DNA for the CDR3: TGTGCCAGCAGCGTAGATGCTAGCGGGGCCTACGAGCAGTACTTC. It yields the protein CASSVDASGAYEQYF.

This chain uses TRBV5-6 with TRBJ1-3; no firm D call. This CDR3 has 14 residues. Germline V CDR1 and CDR2: SGHDT, YYEEEE. Trimming removed 4 bases at V and 3 bases at J, with 11 bases between. DNA of the CDR3: TGTGCCAGCAGCGAGGGCGCGATTGGAAACACCATATATTTT. This translates into CASSEGAIGNTIYF. The full variable domain, rest sourced from reference TRBV5-6 and TRBJ1-3, is DAGVTQSPTHLIKTRGQQVTLRCSPKSGHDTVSWYQQALGQGPQFIFQYYEEEERQRGNFPDRFSGHQFPNYSSELNVNALLLGDSALYLCASSEGAIGNTIYFGEGSWLTVV.

The V gene is TRBV4-1, the J gene TRBJ2-3; 14 bases are a match to TRBD2. This CDR3 spans 17 amino acids. Losses at the gene ends were 0 bases for V and 5 bases for J; bases not matched to a gene: 4. Germline V gene sequence: CDR1 MGHRA, CDR2 YSYEKL. The DNA of the CDR3 is TGCGCCAGCAGCCAAGATACGACTAGCGGGGGGGAAGATACGCAGTATTTT. It specifies CASSQDTTSGGEDTQYF.

The chain combines TRBV6-1 with TRBJ1-4; D gene uncertain. V was cut by 2 bases and J by 4 bases, with 8 bases left in between. CDR3 length equals 14 residues. The germline V gene has CDR1 MNHNS and CDR2 SASEGT. The DNA of the CDR3 is TGTGCCAGCAGTGAACTCCAGTATAATGAAAAACTGTTTTTT. It yields the protein CASSELQYNEKLFF.

The rearrangement links TRBV6-1 to TRBJ2-7; 7 positions match TRBD2. Trimming took 8 bases from V and 2 from J; bases not matched to a gene: 9. Germline CDR1 and CDR2: MNHNS and SASEGT. The CDR3 spans 14 residues. The CDR3 sequence is CASGRLAGTYEQYF. CDR3 sequence (DNA): TGTGCCAGCGGAAGACTAGCTGGGACCTACGAGCAGTACTTC.

This sequence joins TRBV23-1 and TRBJ2-7; D is perhaps TRBD1 (5 bases). TRBV23-1 is an ORF, with its function uncertain. This CDR3 is 15 amino acids long. The germline V and J ends were trimmed by 0 bases and 4 bases, with 13 bases remaining between them. This CDR3 is CASSQSRTPSYEQYF. CDR3 bases: TGCGCCAGCAGTCAATCGCGGACACCTTCGTACGAGCAGTACTTC.

J is TRBJ2-7 and V is TRBV4-3, with D perhaps TRBD1 (6 bases). Germline assignment: CDR1 LGHNA and CDR2 YSLEER. Deletions cut 0 bases from V and 2 bases from J, with 11 bases between. This CDR3 has 15 residues. The CDR3 coding sequence is TGCGCCAGCAGCCAAGATAGCAGGACAGCCTACGAGCAGTACTTC. Its translation is CASSQDSRTAYEQYF.